These 30 T cell receptor beta chains originate from one sample sequenced in a study of T cells expressing NK-cell markers. TCRdb reprocessed the 5' RACE reads, with one entry per CDR3 protein and no DNA. The sample table includes about 440,000 distinct CDR3 sequences. Sequenced: blood T cells: a sorted CD56 or NKG2C T cell subset, CD4+ or CD8+ T cells, or bulk PBMC T cells (not recorded which). All receptors come from a woman between 18 and 69 years old in good health.

The CDR3 loop reads CATSRGEDIVWADTQYF. The rearrangement uses TRBV15 and TRBJ2-3; TCRdb returns TRBD1, unconfirmable since there is no DNA. The CDR3 runs 17 residues. The germline CDR1 and CDR2 sequences are LNHNV and YYDKDF (reference sequence).

This rearrangement joins TRBV3-1 to TRBJ2-1; TCRdb lists TRBD1, though no DNA is available to test this call. The germline CDR1 and CDR2 sequences are LGHDT and YNNKEL (reference sequence). The CDR3 sequence is 16 residues long. CDR3 sequence: CASSRAATSPYNEQFF.

The chain carries TRBV28 and TRBJ1-3; TCRdb outputs TRBD1, but without DNA this stays unchecked. CDR1 and CDR2 (germline): MDHEN, SYDVKM. The CDR3 is made up of 16 amino acids. This chain's CDR3 is CASSSANRGGRNTIYF.

The CDR3 here is CASSKTAVNSNQPQHF. The J gene is TRBJ1-5, the V gene TRBV11-2. The CDR3 is 16 residues long. Per germline, CDR1 SGHAT and CDR2 FQNNGV.

The chain combines TRBV4-2 with TRBJ2-1; TCRdb gives TRBD1 as the D gene, but with no DNA this cannot be confirmed. The CDR3 extends over 19 amino acids. Germline V gives CDR1 LGHNA, CDR2 YNFKEQ. CDR3: CASSLLGRGGSLSYNEQFF.

The chain couples TRBV7-8 to TRBJ2-7; TCRdb reports TRBD2, a call that lacks DNA to check it against. From germline, CDR1 is SGHVS and CDR2 FQNEAQ. CDR3 length equals 19 residues. The CDR3 spells CASSSRRGLAGGSFYEQYF. Variable domain in full (rest from reference TRBV7-8 and TRBJ2-7): GAGVSQSPRYKVAKRGQDVALRCDPISGHVSLFWYQQALGQGPEFLTYFQNEAQLDKSGLPSDRFFAERPEGSVSTLKIQRTQQEDSAVYLCASSSRRGLAGGSFYEQYFGPGTRLTVT.

The chain employs TRBV27 and TRBJ1-5; TCRdb designates TRBD1, a call that cannot be tested without DNA. The CDR3 extends over 15 amino acids. Germline assignment: CDR1 MNHEY and CDR2 SMNVEV (reference sequence). CDR3 loop: CASSYGQGNNQPQHF.

This chain links TRBV6-5 with TRBJ2-3; the D call of TRBD2 rests on TCRdb alone, since no DNA is present to check it. CDR3 length equals 16 residues. In germline, CDR1 is MNHEY, CDR2 SVGAGI. The CDR3 loop reads CASSYELAGALDTQYF.

The rearrangement links TRBV4-2 to TRBJ1-2. The CDR3 totals 18 residues. CDR1 is LGHNA, CDR2 YNFKEQ, per germline. The CDR3 sequence is CASSQETGALRSNYGYTF.

V is TRBV7-9 and J is TRBJ1-4. The CDR3 is 14 residues long. Germline V gives CDR1 SEHNR, CDR2 FQNEAQ (reference sequence). This CDR3 reads CASSRRWVREKLFF.

The rearrangement joins TRBV29-1 to TRBJ1-4; TCRdb's D call, TRBD1, is unchecked because there is no DNA. Germline V gene data show CDR1 as SQVTM and CDR2 as ANQGSEA. The CDR3 is 12 residues long. The CDR3 protein is CSARTGYEKLFF.

The CDR3 is CASSYRTGGAGELFF. The chain carries TRBV6-5 and TRBJ2-2; as DNA is missing, the TRBD1 call by TCRdb cannot be tested. Germline CDR1 and CDR2: MNHEY and SVGAGI. This CDR3 is 15 amino acids long.

The V gene is TRBV12-3 or TRBV12-4, the J gene TRBJ2-3; TCRdb indicates TRBD2, and absent DNA this call remains unverified. This CDR3 has 14 residues. The CDR3 loop reads CASSGRGPADTQYF.

This sequence joins TRBV5-1 and TRBJ2-3; the D gene TCRdb calls, TRBD1, cannot be checked with no DNA. Germline CDR1 SGHRS, CDR2 YFSETQ. CDR3 length: 14 amino acids. CDR3 residues: CASSFQGNSDTQYF.

The genes are TRBV5-1 and TRBJ1-1. The CDR3 loop spans 14 amino acids. Germline-derived CDR1 and CDR2 are SGHRS and YFSETQ. The CDR3 here is CASSLETLNTEAFF.

This rearrangement joins TRBV5-1 to TRBJ1-1. The CDR3 covers 15 residues. Germline V gene data show CDR1 as SGHRS and CDR2 as YFSETQ. The CDR3 loop is CASSHPGGAETEAFF.

The CDR3: CASSEPPNSRTQYF. This rearrangement joins TRBV6-1 to TRBJ2-5; TCRdb's D call of TRBD1 is untestable without DNA. This CDR3 spans 14 amino acids. CDR1 is MNHNS and CDR2 is SASEGT in the germline V gene.

The chain employs TRBV4-3 and TRBJ2-1. CDR1 is LGHNA and CDR2 is YSLEER in the germline V gene. This CDR3 has 17 residues. CDR3 in amino acids: CASSQGSISVAYNEQFF.

The rearrangement joins TRBV7-3 to TRBJ2-1; as DNA is missing, the TRBD2 call by TCRdb cannot be tested. The CDR3 has 15 residues. Germline CDR1 reads SGHTA; CDR2 reads FQGTGA. The CDR3 sequence: CASSDTSGLYNEQFF.

V gene TRBV14 combines with J gene TRBJ2-1. Germline-derived CDR1 and CDR2 are SGHDN and FVKESK. This CDR3 has 16 amino acids. CDR3: CASSQGWVSSYNEQFF. The whole variable domain, filled in from reference TRBV14 and TRBJ2-1, reads EAGVTQFPSHSVIEKGQTVTLRCDPISGHDNLYWYRRVMGKEIKFLLHFVKESKQDESGMPNNRFLAERTGGTYSTLKVQPAELEDSGVYFCASSQGWVSSYNEQFFGPGTRLTVL.

This chain uses TRBV9 with TRBJ2-1; lacking DNA, the TRBD2 call made by TCRdb goes unchecked. The CDR3 spans 16 residues. CDR1 SGDLS and CDR2 YYNGEE come from the germline V gene. CDR3 sequence reads: CASSVGGSSSYNEQFF.

The chain carries TRBV4-2 and TRBJ1-5; the TCRdb call, TRBD1, lacks DNA for checking. This CDR3 region has 17 residues. CDR1 and CDR2 (germline): LGHNA, YNFKEQ. CDR3 amino acids: CASSQGTGAYSNQPQHF.

The chain joins TRBV11-1 to TRBJ2-3; the TCRdb D gene call, TRBD2, has no DNA to confirm it. Germline V CDR1 and CDR2: SGHAT, FQDESV (reference sequence). This CDR3 is built from 18 residues. The CDR3: CASSLGPLGQAPTDTQYF.

The chain combines TRBV5-1 with TRBJ2-2. This CDR3 is 15 amino acids long. CDR1 is SGHRS, CDR2 YFSETQ, per germline. The CDR3 loop is CASSFFVTNTGELFF.

The V and J genes are TRBV7-2 and TRBJ1-6; as DNA is missing, the TRBD1 call by TCRdb cannot be tested. Germline lookup yields CDR1 SGHTA and CDR2 FQGNSA. The CDR3 totals 14 residues. The CDR3 reads CASSSPGGNSPLHF.

The chain recombines TRBV18 with TRBJ1-2; TCRdb proposes TRBD1, but this gene call is untestable without DNA. The CDR3 runs to 11 residues. Germline V gives CDR1 KGHSH, CDR2 LQKENI. CDR3 region: CASSRTGSYTF.

V and J are TRBV4-3 and TRBJ2-3. The germline CDR1 and CDR2 sequences are LGHNA and YSLEER. There are 15 residues in the CDR3. The CDR3 protein is CASSQDRYLTDTQYF.

This chain connects TRBV18 to TRBJ2-3. There are 12 residues in the CDR3. Germline CDR1 reads KGHSH; CDR2 reads LQKENI. CDR3 protein: CASSPGSNTQYF.

This chain links TRBV7-8 with TRBJ1-2; the TCRdb D gene call, TRBD1, has no DNA to confirm it. CDR1 SGHVS and CDR2 FQNEAQ come from the germline V gene. The CDR3 length is 13 residues. The CDR3 loop is CASSPRDRAGYTF.

V and J are TRBV3-1 and TRBJ2-5; TCRdb names TRBD2, which stays unverified in the absence of DNA. CDR1 is LGHDT, CDR2 YNNKEL, per germline (reference sequence). This CDR3 contains 18 residues. The CDR3: CASSQVLSSGVGQGTQYF.